The text below deals with one TCR beta chain. The target antigen is unknown. Each TRB cDNA library was prepared by 5' RACE (with UMI labels). TCRdb reworked the 5' RACE reads into one entry per CDR3 protein, no DNA. This listing includes nearly 7,000 distinct CDR3 sequences. Every CD8+ subset sample held approximately 320,000 flow-sorted cells, done in triplicate. Among CD8+ T cells, naive ones were CD45RO-CCR7+CD27+CD95-. This record belongs to a study of CXCR3-negative and CXCR3-positive naive CD8 T cells. Study-level points and caveats: With respect to TRBV-TRBJ usage, naive CXCR3-negative and CXCR3-positive cells were similar; memory differed. Against CXCR3-negative naive cells, CXCR3-positive naive cells showed more hydrophobic TRB CDR3s. Cryopreserved cells showed partially decreased CXCR3 expression, and most assays used fresh PBMCs.

CDR3 length equals 13 residues. Looked up from germline, CDR1 is LGHDT and CDR2 is YNNKEL (reference sequence). Sequenced: naive CXCR3+ CD8+ T cells from blood. Subset denoted: CD45RO-CCR7+CD27+CD95- naive CD8+ T cells expressing CXCR3 (TNR3+). This TCR was sampled from a human donor in good health. Some clones in this sample may be carry-over from other donors' samples. The chain couples TRBV3-1 to TRBJ2-7. This CDR3 reads CASSIATSYEQYF.